This TCR beta chain was profiled in a study of blood T cell repertoires in COVID-19. Study-wide context: COVID-19 samples from acute and convalescent phases originated in the United States, Italy and Spain. In each case, the material was cDNA or gDNA derived from T cells, B-cell-depleted T cells, or PBMCs.

The J segment lost 6 bases and the V segment lost 1 base, leaving 9 bases of the junction unmatched. Germline CDR1 reads MDHEN; CDR2 reads SYDVKM. The CDR3 consists of 16 residues. In the original analysis: Counts of nucleated cells, estimated from reference gene primer amplification, were obtained. This table comes from immunoSEQ multiplex PCR, and its TCRdb copy is limited to in-frame clones, with some not included. The V and J calls and clone size come from that table; D and trimming were worked out from the DNA. The sample includes 200,000 to 250,000 clones, roughly 82% of them seen just once. The J gene is TRBJ1-5, the V gene TRBV28, with TRBD1 matching 7 bases. The sequencing input was peripheral blood. The source of this sequence is a man older than 75 with acute or convalescent COVID-19. The CDR3: CASSLFGTARIQPQHF. The CDR3 bases are TGTGCCAGCAGTTTATTTGGGACAGCGAGGATTCAGCCCCAGCATTTT.